This T cell receptor beta chain derives from a study of tissue T cells after allogeneic stem cell transplantation. Time point denoted: mouse harvest day 7 after allogeneic transplant. Tail vein injection delivered 10^7 T-cell-depleted bone marrow cells and 10^6 splenic CD5+ T cells. As concerns this clone: Germline and genes: mouse.

Sequencing used immunoSEQ multiplex PCR; TCRdb keeps in-frame clones, though not all of them. The sample consists of about 2,200 clones, about three fifths of them appearing once. The receptor comes from a female BALB/c mouse given C57BL/6 T cells with graft-versus-host disease after an allogeneic hematopoietic cell transplant. The sequencing input was liver tissue.

The CDR3 here is CASSSGASYEQYF. CDR3 DNA (partial): TGTGCCAGCTCTTCTGGGGCCTCCTATGAACAGTAC. The chain has TRBV12-2 and TRBJ2-7; D may be TRBD2 (6 bases). From the germline J gene comes the end of the CDR3, since the read stops 1 residue before it. CDR3 length: 13 amino acids. The ends were cut back, 3 bases at V and 0 bases at J, with 8 bases in the middle. Germline CDR1 SGHLS, CDR2 HYDKME.